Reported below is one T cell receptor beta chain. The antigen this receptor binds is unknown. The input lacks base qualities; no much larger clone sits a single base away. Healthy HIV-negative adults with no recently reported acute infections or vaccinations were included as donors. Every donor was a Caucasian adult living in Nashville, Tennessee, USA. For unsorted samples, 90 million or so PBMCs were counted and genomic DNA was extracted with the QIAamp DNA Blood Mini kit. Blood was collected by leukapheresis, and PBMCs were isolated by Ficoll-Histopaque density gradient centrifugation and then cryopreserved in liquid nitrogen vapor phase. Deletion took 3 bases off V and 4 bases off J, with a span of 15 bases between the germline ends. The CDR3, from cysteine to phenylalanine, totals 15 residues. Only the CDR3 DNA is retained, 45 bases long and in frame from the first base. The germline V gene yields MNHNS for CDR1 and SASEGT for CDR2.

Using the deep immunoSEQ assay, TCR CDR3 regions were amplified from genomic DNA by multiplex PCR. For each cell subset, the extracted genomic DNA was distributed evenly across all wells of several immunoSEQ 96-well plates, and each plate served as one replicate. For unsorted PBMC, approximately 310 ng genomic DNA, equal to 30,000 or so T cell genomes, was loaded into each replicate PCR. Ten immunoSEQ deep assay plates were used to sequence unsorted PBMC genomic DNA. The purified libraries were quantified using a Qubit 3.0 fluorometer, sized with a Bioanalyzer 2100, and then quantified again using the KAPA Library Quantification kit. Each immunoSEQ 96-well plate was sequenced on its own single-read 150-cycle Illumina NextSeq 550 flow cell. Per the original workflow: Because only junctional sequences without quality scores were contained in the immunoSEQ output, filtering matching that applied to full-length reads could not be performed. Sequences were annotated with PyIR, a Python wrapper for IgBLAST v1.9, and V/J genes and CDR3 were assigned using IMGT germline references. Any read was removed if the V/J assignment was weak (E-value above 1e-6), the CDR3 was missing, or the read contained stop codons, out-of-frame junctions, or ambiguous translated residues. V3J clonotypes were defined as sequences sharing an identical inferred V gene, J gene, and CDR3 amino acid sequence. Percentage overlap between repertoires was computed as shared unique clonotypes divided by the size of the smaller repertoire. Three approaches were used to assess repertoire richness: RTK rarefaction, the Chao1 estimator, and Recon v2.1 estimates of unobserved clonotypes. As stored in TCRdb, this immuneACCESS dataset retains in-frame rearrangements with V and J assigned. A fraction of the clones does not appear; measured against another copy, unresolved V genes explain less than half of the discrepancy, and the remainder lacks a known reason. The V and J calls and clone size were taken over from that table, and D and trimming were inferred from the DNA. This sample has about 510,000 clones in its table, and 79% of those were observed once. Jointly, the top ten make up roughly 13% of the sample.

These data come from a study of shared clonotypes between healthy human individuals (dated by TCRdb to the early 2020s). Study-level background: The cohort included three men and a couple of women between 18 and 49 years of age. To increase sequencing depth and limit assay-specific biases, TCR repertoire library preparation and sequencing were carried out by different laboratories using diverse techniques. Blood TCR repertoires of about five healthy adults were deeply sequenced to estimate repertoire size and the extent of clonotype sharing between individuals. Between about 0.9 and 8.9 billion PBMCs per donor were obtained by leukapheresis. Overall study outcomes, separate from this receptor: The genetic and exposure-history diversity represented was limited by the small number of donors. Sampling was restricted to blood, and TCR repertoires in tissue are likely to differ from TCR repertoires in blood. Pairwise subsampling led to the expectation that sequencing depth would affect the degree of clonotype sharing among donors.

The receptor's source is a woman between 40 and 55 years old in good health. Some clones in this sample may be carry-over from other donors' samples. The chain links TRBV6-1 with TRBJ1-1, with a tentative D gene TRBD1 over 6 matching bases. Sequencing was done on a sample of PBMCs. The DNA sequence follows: TGTGCCAGCAGTGAGTTTCTTGGGGGGGCCACTGAAGCTTTCTTT. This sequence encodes CASSEFLGGATEAFF.